Sequencing of this TCR beta chain was carried out in a study of brain T cells in children with intractable seizures. Only cases whose brain tissue showed the highest T cell transcript signatures were sequenced. CDR1 and CDR2 from the germline V gene are LNHDA and SQIVND (reference sequence). The V gene end was trimmed by 1 base and the J gene end by 10 bases; junction bases not matched to a gene: 2. CDR3 length: 13 residues. Sequencing was performed with immunoSEQ multiplex PCR; in TCRdb, only in-frame clones are kept and a portion is missing. The sample includes some 2,500 clones, more than 65% of them seen just once.

This rearrangement joins TRBV19 to TRBJ2-1; 9 nucleotides match TRBD2. The sample consisted of resected brain tissue, taken at surgery. The receptor was derived from a boy under three years old with hemimegalencephaly and intractable seizures. The CDR3 bases are TGTGCCAGTAGTATAGTAGCGGGAGACGAGCAGTTCTTC. It specifies CASSIVAGDEQFF.